This TCR beta chain was sequenced in a study of blood T cell repertoires in COVID-19. The CDR3 is made up of 16 amino acids. V shed 0 bases and J 1 base; nucleotides not matched to a gene: 2. From germline, CDR1 is SEHNR and CDR2 FQNEAQ (reference sequence). Repertoires were generated with immunoSEQ multiplex PCR, while TCRdb's copy carries only in-frame clones and drops some. The sample lists around 200,000 clones, roughly four fifths seen once, with approximately 2.4% in the top ten. Sequencing was done on a sample of peripheral blood. The rearrangement joins TRBV7-9 to TRBJ2-3; TRBD2 agrees at 9 bases. The receptor's source is a human donor with acute or convalescent COVID-19. The donor label of this sample is uncertain. The CDR3, as DNA: TGTGCCAGCAGCTTAGCTAGCGGGAGAGGCACAGATACGCAGTATTTT. Its protein product is CASSLASGRGTDTQYF.